Below, 21 T cell receptor beta chains from the same sample are listed, as sequenced in a study of cytomegalovirus exposure and HLA in healthy donors. 13 Jbeta primers and 60 Vbeta primers were used for the PCR. Using immunoSEQ multiplex PCR, the repertoire was profiled, and TCRdb retains in-frame clones only, with some absent. The table lists tens of thousands of clones, with 9% to 15% in the top ten. Sequenced: PBMCs. The source is an older woman in good health and CMV-seropositive.

The chain combines TRBV10-1 with TRBJ2-2; 8 nucleotides line up with TRBD1. V was pared by 6 bases and J by 3 bases, with 3 bases of the junction left unmatched. The CDR3 is 14 residues long. Germline lookup yields CDR1 WNHNN and CDR2 SYGVQD (reference sequence). The CDR3, as DNA: TGCGCCAGCAGCTCAGGGGGCGACACCGGGGAGCTGTTTTTT. It is translated as CASSSGGDTGELFF.

J is TRBJ1-5 and V is TRBV28; 7 positions agree with TRBD1. In germline, CDR1 is MDHEN, CDR2 SYDVKM. V lost 6 bases, J lost 3 bases, and 2 bases stayed unmatched. This CDR3 region has 13 residues. The CDR3 DNA reads as TGTGCCAGCAGCGGGACAGACAATCAGCCCCAGCATTTT. As protein: CASSGTDNQPQHF.

The rearrangement joins TRBV29-1 to TRBJ1-5; D uncertain. This CDR3 region has 13 residues. Germline-derived CDR1 and CDR2 are SQVTM and ANQGSEA. V was clipped by 6 bases and J by 2 bases, with 11 bases between them. DNA of the CDR3: TGCAGCGTGACACTAGGCGGCAATCAGCCCCAGCATTTT. This translates into CSVTLGGNQPQHF. Drawing the rest from reference TRBV29-1 and TRBJ1-5, the complete variable domain is SAVISQKPSRDICQRGTSLTIQCQVDSQVTMMFWYRQQPGQSLTLIATANQGSEATYESGFVIDKFPISRPNLTFSTLTVSNMSPEDSSIYLCSVTLGGNQPQHFGDGTRLSIL.

This chain uses TRBV4-3 with TRBJ1-1, with 7 positions matching TRBD1. The CDR3 is made up of 14 amino acids. From germline, CDR1 is LGHNA and CDR2 YSLEER. Trimming cost V 4 bases and J 1 base; bases outside gene matches: 3. The CDR3 DNA is TGCGCCAGCAGCCTAGGGGGCGCGAACACTGAAGCTTTCTTT. Protein product: CASSLGGANTEAFF.

This rearrangement joins TRBV10-1 to TRBJ2-7; TRBD1 aligns across 8 bases. The CDR3 contains 14 residues. V was pared by 3 bases and J by 7 bases, with 8 bases of the junction left unmatched. Germline assignment: CDR1 WNHNN and CDR2 SYGVQD (reference sequence). Here the CDR3 reads CASSDPGQVNEQYF. In nucleotides, the CDR3 is TGCGCCAGCAGTGACCCGGGACAGGTGAATGAGCAGTACTTC.

This chain uses TRBV28 with TRBJ2-6, with TRBD1 as a possible D gene (7 bases). V lost 5 bases to trimming and J lost 0 bases, with 17 bases between them. CDR1 MDHEN and CDR2 SYDVKM come from the germline V gene. CDR3 length: 18 residues. This chain's CDR3 is CASSPGGITGSGANVLTF. The CDR3 DNA sequence: TGTGCCAGCAGTCCAGGGGGGATAACAGGCTCTGGGGCCAACGTCCTGACTTTC.

Comments on this clone: Other DNA sequences within the sample encode an identical CDR3. The V call is TRBV10-1, the J call TRBJ2-5; D is unclear. Trimming stripped 8 bases from V and 7 bases from J, with 8 bases between. CDR3 length: 10 amino acids. Germline values: CDR1 WNHNN, CDR2 SYGVQD (reference sequence). The CDR3 DNA reads as TGCGCCAGCCGCCCGAGGACCCAGTACTTC. As protein: CASRPRTQYF.

The V call is TRBV27, the J call TRBJ2-7; 8 nucleotides agree with TRBD1. J lost 5 bases, V lost 4 bases, and 7 bases had no gene match. CDR1 and CDR2 (germline): MNHEY, SMNVEV (reference sequence). This CDR3 is built from 14 residues. CDR3 amino acids: CASSYRTGLDEQYF. The CDR3 DNA sequence: TGTGCCAGCAGTTACCGGACAGGGCTCGACGAGCAGTACTTC.

V is TRBV6-5 and J is TRBJ2-7, with D unresolved. Germline-derived CDR1 and CDR2 are MNHEY and SVGAGI. With 4 bases removed from V and 3 bases from J, the gap between germline ends came to 10 bases. This CDR3 comprises 13 residues. CDR3 DNA: TGTGCCAGCAGTTCGGTACAGTTCTACGAGCAGTACTTC. Amino acids: CASSSVQFYEQYF.

The CDR3: CASSHYQQGAASPLHF. DNA for the CDR3: TGCGCCAGCAGCCACTACCAACAGGGGGCCGCTTCACCCCTCCACTTT. This sequence joins TRBV5-1 and TRBJ1-6; 9 nucleotides agree with TRBD1. V lost 4 bases, J lost 9 bases, and 11 bases stayed unmatched. Germline CDR1 is SGHRS and CDR2 is YFSETQ. The CDR3 sequence is 16 residues long.

This chain uses TRBV9 with TRBJ2-3, with a tentative D call TRBD2 (6 bases). V shed 4 bases and J shed 10 bases, with 13 bases lying between them. This CDR3 has 12 residues. Germline values: CDR1 SGDLS, CDR2 YYNGEE. The CDR3, as DNA: TGTGCCAGCAGCCCCAATTCGGGAGCGCAGTATTTT. Translated: CASSPNSGAQYF.

The CDR3 nucleotides read TGTGCCAGTTCCCATCAGCGGGGGGTCAATGAGCAGTTCTTC. Its translation: CASSHQRGVNEQFF. The chain has TRBV19 and TRBJ2-1; 9 nucleotides align to TRBD2. V shed 8 bases, J shed 6 bases, and the junction held 8 bases outside the gene matches. Germline values: CDR1 LNHDA, CDR2 SQIVND (reference sequence). The CDR3 has 14 residues.

The chain links TRBV18 to TRBJ2-7, with D possibly TRBD1 on 5 matching bases. V shed 0 bases and J shed 2 bases, with 5 bases lying between them. This CDR3 contains 13 residues. Per germline, CDR1 KGHSH and CDR2 LQKENI. The CDR3 spells CASSPPTAYEQYF. The CDR3 DNA sequence: TGTGCCAGCTCACCACCGACAGCCTACGAGCAGTACTTC. Filled out from reference TRBV18 and TRBJ2-7, the complete variable domain reads NAGVMQNPRHLVRRRGQEARLRCSPMKGHSHVYWYRQLPEEGLKFMVYLQKENIIDESGMPKERFSAEFPKEGPSILRIQQVVRGDSAAYFCASSPPTAYEQYFGPGTRLTVT.

The chain couples TRBV29-1 to TRBJ1-2; 7 nucleotides match TRBD1. Germline CDR1 SQVTM, CDR2 ANQGSEA. Germline trimming cut 6 bases from V and 3 bases from J; bases unmatched to any gene: 7. This CDR3 is built from 13 residues. This chain's CDR3 is CSVIQGYDYGYTF. DNA of the CDR3: TGCAGCGTGATACAGGGGTATGACTATGGCTACACCTTC.

The chain has TRBV29-1 and TRBJ2-7, with 8 nucleotides matching TRBD1. The trim removed 4 bases at V and 4 bases at J, leaving 6 bases unmatched. CDR1 and CDR2 (germline): SQVTM, ANQGSEA. This CDR3 is built from 13 residues. CDR3 sequence reads: CSVGKGDRYEQYF. In DNA, the CDR3 is TGCAGCGTTGGAAAAGGGGACAGGTACGAGCAGTACTTC.

V and J are TRBV29-1 and TRBJ1-4, with 8 bases aligning to TRBD1. Losses at the gene ends were 5 bases for V and 8 bases for J; bases not matched to a gene: 7. The CDR3 runs to 13 residues. The germline V gene has CDR1 SQVTM and CDR2 ANQGSEA. The CDR3 region is CSVIQGVREKLFF. DNA of the CDR3: TGCAGCGTTATACAGGGGGTGCGGGAAAAACTGTTTTTT.

The chain has TRBV6-1 and TRBJ2-3; TRBD2 might be the D (6 bases). V lost 3 bases, J lost 8 bases, and 9 bases lay in between. CDR1 MNHNS and CDR2 SASEGT come from the germline V gene. The CDR3 extends over 12 amino acids. CDR3 in DNA: TGTGCCAGCAGTGAGACTAGAAGTACGCAGTATTTT. Encoded protein: CASSETRSTQYF.

The chain carries TRBV2 and TRBJ1-2; the match to TRBD1 covers 7 bases. Per the germline V gene, CDR1 is SNHLY and CDR2 is FYNNEI. J lost 6 bases, V lost 11 bases, and 12 bases had no gene match. The CDR3 is 13 residues long. CDR3 sequence reads: CASTGNNLDGYTF. CDR3 coding DNA: TGTGCCTCGACAGGGAATAATCTTGATGGCTACACCTTC. Full variable domain (missing parts from reference TRBV2 and TRBJ1-2): EPEVTQTPSHQVTQMGQEVILRCVPISNHLYFYWYRQILGQKVEFLVSFYNNEISEKSEIFDDQFSVERPDGSNFTLKIRSTKLEDSAMYFCASTGNNLDGYTFGSGTRLTVV.

J is TRBJ1-1 and V is TRBV19; TRBD1 is a possible D gene (6 bases). Trimming pared 3 bases from V and 11 bases from J, leaving 16 bases between. There are 13 residues in the CDR3. Germline-derived CDR1 and CDR2 are LNHDA and SQIVND (reference sequence). This CDR3 reads CASSMGAAGRAFF. As DNA, the CDR3 is TGTGCCAGTAGTATGGGGGCCGCAGGTAGGGCTTTCTTT.

Written as DNA, the CDR3 is TGCGCCAGCAGCCAAGGCCGCGGGGAGTTCACAGATACGCAGTATTTT. This encodes CASSQGRGEFTDTQYF. The genes are TRBV4-1 and TRBJ2-3; tentative D call: TRBD2 (6 bases). CDR1 is MGHRA and CDR2 is YSYEKL in the germline V gene. V shed 1 base and J shed 2 bases, with 13 bases lying between them. The CDR3 length is 16 residues.

The V call is TRBV6-5, the J call TRBJ1-5, with a tentative D call TRBD1 (6 bases). V was trimmed by 0 bases and J by 2 bases, leaving 8 bases between them. CDR3 length: 15 amino acids. The germline gives CDR1 MNHEY, CDR2 SVGAGI. CDR3 residues: CASSYSNRGNQPQHF. The CDR3 DNA sequence: TGTGCCAGCAGTTACTCAAACAGGGGCAATCAGCCCCAGCATTTT.